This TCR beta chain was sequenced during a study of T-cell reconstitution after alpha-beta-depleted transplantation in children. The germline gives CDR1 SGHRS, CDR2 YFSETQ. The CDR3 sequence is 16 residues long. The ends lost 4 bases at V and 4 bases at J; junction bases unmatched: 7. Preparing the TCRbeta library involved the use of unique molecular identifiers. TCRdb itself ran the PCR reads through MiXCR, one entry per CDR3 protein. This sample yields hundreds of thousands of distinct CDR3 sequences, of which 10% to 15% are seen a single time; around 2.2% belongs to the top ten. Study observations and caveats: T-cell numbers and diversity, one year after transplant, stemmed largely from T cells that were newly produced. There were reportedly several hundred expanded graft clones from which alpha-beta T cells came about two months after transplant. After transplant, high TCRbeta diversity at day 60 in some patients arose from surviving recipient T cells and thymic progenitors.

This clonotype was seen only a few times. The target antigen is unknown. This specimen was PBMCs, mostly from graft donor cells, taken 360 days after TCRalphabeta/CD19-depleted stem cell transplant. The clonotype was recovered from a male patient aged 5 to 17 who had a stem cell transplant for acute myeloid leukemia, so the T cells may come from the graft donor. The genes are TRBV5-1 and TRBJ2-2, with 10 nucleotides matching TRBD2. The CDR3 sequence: CASSELAGGGTGELFF. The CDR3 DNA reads TGCGCCAGCAGCGAGTTAGCGGGAGGTGGCACCGGGGAGCTGTTTTTT.